This T cell receptor beta chain was captured in a study of cytomegalovirus exposure and HLA in healthy donors. Germline CDR1 and CDR2: MGHRA and YSYEKL. V lost 1 base and J lost 4; bases outside the gene matches: 11. The CDR3 totals 18 residues. This clone was seen once. The PCR was carried out with 60 Vbeta primers and 13 Jbeta primers. The method was immunoSEQ multiplex PCR; TCRdb's version includes in-frame clones alone and lacks a portion of them. The profile shows about 200,000 clones, around 80% of them singletons. The sequenced material came from PBMCs. This TCR derives from a woman younger than 45 in good health and CMV-seropositive. The rearrangement links TRBV4-1 to TRBJ2-2, with TRBD2 identical over 8 bases. The CDR3 here is CASSQGLGAGGLTGELFF. The CDR3 DNA reads as TGCGCCAGCAGCCAAGGACTCGGCGCGGGGGGTCTCACCGGGGAGCTGTTTTTT.